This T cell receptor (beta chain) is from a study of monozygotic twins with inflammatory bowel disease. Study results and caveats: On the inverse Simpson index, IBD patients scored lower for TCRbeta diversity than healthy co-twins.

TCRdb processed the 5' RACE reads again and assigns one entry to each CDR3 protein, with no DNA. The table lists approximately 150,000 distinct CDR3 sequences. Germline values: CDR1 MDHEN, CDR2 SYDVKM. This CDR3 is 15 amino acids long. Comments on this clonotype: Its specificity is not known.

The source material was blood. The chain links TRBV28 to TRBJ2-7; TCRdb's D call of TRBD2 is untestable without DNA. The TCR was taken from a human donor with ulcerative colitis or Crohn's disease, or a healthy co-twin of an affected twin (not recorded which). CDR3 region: CASTLLRGTSYEQYF.